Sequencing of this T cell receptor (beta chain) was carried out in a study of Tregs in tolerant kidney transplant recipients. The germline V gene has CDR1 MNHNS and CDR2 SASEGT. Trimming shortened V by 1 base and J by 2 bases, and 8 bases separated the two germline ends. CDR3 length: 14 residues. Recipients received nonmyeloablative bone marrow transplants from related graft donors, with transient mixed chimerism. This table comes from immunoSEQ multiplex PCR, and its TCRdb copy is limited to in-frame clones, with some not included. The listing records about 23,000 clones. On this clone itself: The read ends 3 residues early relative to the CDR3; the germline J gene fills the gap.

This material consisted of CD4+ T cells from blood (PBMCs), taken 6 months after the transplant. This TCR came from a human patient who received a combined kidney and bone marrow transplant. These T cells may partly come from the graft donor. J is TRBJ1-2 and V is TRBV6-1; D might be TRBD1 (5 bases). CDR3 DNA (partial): TGTGCCAGCAGTGAAGGGACACCCAACTATGGC. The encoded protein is CASSEGTPNYG. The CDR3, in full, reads CASSEGTPNYGYTF.